The present TCR beta chain was sequenced within a study of blood T cell repertoires in COVID-19. Study context: Acute and convalescent COVID-19 specimens originated in the United States, Italy and Spain.

This CDR3 contains 14 residues. Germline V gene lookup returns CDR1 PRHDT and CDR2 FYEKMQ (reference sequence). J was trimmed by 6 bases and V by 4 bases; bases with no gene match: 8. TCRdb keeps only in-frame clones here, not all; method: immunoSEQ multiplex PCR. Of 220,000 or so clones listed, approximately 83% are singletons. The receptor comes from a woman aged 25-40 years who had recovered from COVID-19. Sequencing input: peripheral blood. The rearrangement joins TRBV13 to TRBJ2-7; 8 bases line up with TRBD2. CDR3 protein: CASSSGTRISEQYF. The CDR3 DNA sequence: TGTGCCAGCAGCTCCGGGACTAGGATATCCGAGCAGTACTTC.